One TCR beta chain is described in this entry. Its antigen is as yet unknown. The repertoire was sequenced with immunoSEQ multiplex PCR; TCRdb's copy has only in-frame clones and lacks some. Found here are 75,000 to 100,000 clones, roughly 82% of them singletons; the top ten hold roughly 5%. Germline lookup yields CDR1 GTSNPN and CDR2 SVGIG (reference sequence). The CDR3 is 13 amino acids. The V end was cut by 8 bases, the J end by 11 bases, with 21 bases between. This sample is drawn from a study of a mutant IDH1 vaccine in newly diagnosed glioma. The overall study: Previous treatment comprised radiotherapy, temozolomide, or both, mostly both. Study-wide results and caveats: In 90% to 95% of patients, immune responses induced by the vaccine occurred.

Described time point: baseline, week 1 (first vaccination visit). Treatment in this sample: pre-vaccination baseline after standard-of-care therapy. The sequenced sample was PBMCs, obtained from a glioma patient treated with radiotherapy, temozolomide or both. This clonotype was sampled from a man between 35 and 55 years old with glioma. Some clones in this sample may be carry-over from other donors' samples. The chain recombines TRBV30 with TRBJ1-4; D perhaps matches TRBD1 (6 bases). The CDR3 loop is CAHTSRGGRKLFF. The CDR3 DNA follows: TGTGCCCACACCTCGAGAGGGGGAAGGAAACTGTTTTTT.